This TCR beta chain is from a study of blood T cell repertoires in COVID-19. Original methodology: Counts of nucleated cells, estimated from reference gene primer amplification, were obtained. Using immunoSEQ multiplex PCR, the repertoire was profiled, and TCRdb retains in-frame clones only, with some absent. From that table come the V and J calls and clone size; the DNA was used to work out D and trimming. The sample holds tens of thousands of clones; 80% to 90% are singletons and the top ten take over 30%. There are 13 residues in the CDR3. V lost 3 bases and J 8 bases, leaving 11 bases between the germline ends. Per the germline V gene, CDR1 is MDHEN and CDR2 is SYDVKM. This clone was counted between two and nine times.

V gene TRBV28 combines with J gene TRBJ1-3; possibly TRBD1 for D (6 bases). This receptor was identified in a man aged 65-85 years with acute or convalescent COVID-19. The sample comprised peripheral blood. CDR3 sequence: CASSLGQGHTIYF. The DNA of the CDR3 is TGTGCCAGCAGTTTGGGCCAGGGGCACACCATATATTTT.